The T cell receptor beta chain under discussion was sequenced for a study of blood T cell repertoires in COVID-19. Germline V lookup: CDR1 SGHRS, CDR2 YFSETQ. The CDR3 is 16 amino acids. V lost 0 bases and J lost 0, with 12 bases in between. Clones were sequenced by immunoSEQ multiplex PCR, and TCRdb holds only the in-frame ones, with some missing. The sample lists roughly 190,000 clones, approximately 85% occurring once. V gene TRBV5-1 combines with J gene TRBJ1-2; D ambiguous. Sequencing was done on a sample of PBMCs or T cells enriched from blood (not recorded which). The receptor was isolated from a man aged 40-55 years who had recovered from COVID-19. Here the CDR3 DNA reads TGCGCCAGCAGCTTGGGCCAGAAACCAGCTAACTATGGCTACACCTTC. As protein: CASSLGQKPANYGYTF.